Shown below are 28 T cell receptor beta chains from a single sample sequenced in a study of CD8 T cells in Susac syndrome (dated by TCRdb to the late 2010s). Libraries were prepared through the immunoSEQ multiplex PCR assay. RNA was extracted using the RNeasy kit, and roughly 0.5 to 1 ug of the RNA was reverse transcribed with random hexamers. The public sequencing data were trimmed at Q25 with fastp and processed into clonotypes with MiXCR by TCRdb, which kept only in-frame beta chains. Each CDR3 protein gets just one entry, which takes the most common genes and DNA from the rows behind it. Recorded for this sample are 80,000 to 90,000 distinct CDR3 sequences; over 90% of them occurred a single time. The ten biggest clones cover more than 0.45% of the sample. Sequenced: CD8+ T cells from PBMCs. These receptors all come from a human donor with Susac syndrome.

This chain connects TRBV7-9 to TRBJ1-1; possible D gene TRBD1, 5 bases. This CDR3 region has 13 residues. V lost 1 base and J 8 bases, leaving 11 bases between the germline ends. The germline CDR1 and CDR2 sequences are SEHNR and FQNEAQ (reference sequence). The DNA of the CDR3 is TGTGCCAGCAGCTTAGGACAGCCCGCCGAAGCTTTCTTT. This sequence encodes CASSLGQPAEAFF.

This chain joins TRBV19 and TRBJ2-7; 11 nucleotides match TRBD2. J lost 3 bases, V lost 8 bases, and 3 bases had no gene match. CDR1 and CDR2 (germline): LNHDA, SQIVND (reference sequence). The CDR3 covers 13 residues. The CDR3 loop is CASAGTSGYEQYF. The CDR3 coding sequence is TGTGCCAGTGCCGGGACTAGCGGCTACGAGCAGTACTTC.

This rearrangement joins TRBV7-9 to TRBJ2-7; 14 nucleotides align to TRBD2. V was pared by 3 bases and J by 4 bases, with 5 bases of the junction left unmatched. Germline V gene sequence: CDR1 SEHNR, CDR2 FQNEAQ (reference sequence). The CDR3 is 16 amino acids. The CDR3 loop reads CASSLGLAGVSYEQYF. In nucleotides, the CDR3 is TGTGCCAGCAGCTTGGGACTAGCGGGAGTCTCTTACGAGCAGTACTTC.

This rearrangement joins TRBV7-2 to TRBJ2-7; a weak D match, TRBD2 (6 bases). The CDR3 is 15 amino acids. V was pared by 5 bases and J by 2 bases, with 16 bases between. Germline CDR1 and CDR2: SGHTA and FQGNSA. This CDR3 reads CASSHRDLGTYEQYF. The CDR3 coding sequence is TGTGCCAGCAGCCACCGGGACTTGGGTACCTACGAGCAGTACTTC. The full variable domain, completed using reference TRBV7-2 and TRBJ2-7, is GAGVSQSPSNKVTEKGKDVELRCDPISGHTALYWYRQSLGQGLEFLIYFQGNSAPDKSGLPSDRFSAERTGGSVSTLTIQRTQQEDSAVYLCASSHRDLGTYEQYFGPGTRLTVT.

The chain recombines TRBV20-1 with TRBJ2-7, with 14 positions matching TRBD2. Germline assignment: CDR1 DFQATT and CDR2 SNEGSKA (reference sequence). This CDR3 contains 18 residues. V lost 7 bases and J lost 2; bases outside the gene matches: 16. The CDR3 coding sequence is TGCAGTGTAGTGAGTCAGGGACTAGCGGGAGCCGAGGCCTACGAGCAGTACTTC. Encoded protein: CSVVSQGLAGAEAYEQYF.

This chain links TRBV7-6 with TRBJ2-1, with D tentatively TRBD1 (5 bases). Germline V gives CDR1 SGHVS, CDR2 FNYEAQ. V was pared by 0 bases and J by 6 bases, with 9 bases between. The length of the CDR3 is 14 residues. The CDR3 nucleotides are TGTGCCAGCAGCTTAGCTCTTCAGGGCAATGAGCAGTTCTTC. Translated, it gives CASSLALQGNEQFF.

This rearrangement joins TRBV30 to TRBJ2-7; 10 positions agree with TRBD1. The CDR3 consists of 14 residues. Germline CDR1 and CDR2: GTSNPN and SVGIG (reference sequence). Trimming cost V 4 bases and J 3 bases; bases outside gene matches: 6. CDR3 nucleotide sequence: TGTGCCTGGAACCGCGGGACAGGGGACTACGAGCAGTACTTC. Translating gives CAWNRGTGDYEQYF.

The J gene is TRBJ2-3, the V gene TRBV23-1; 14 positions match TRBD2. TRBV23-1 is treated as an ORF (open reading frame) with a function not yet certain. The CDR3 is 16 amino acids. V was clipped by 2 bases and J by 4 bases; unmatched bases: 2. As DNA, the CDR3 is TGCGCCAGCAGTCAAGCGGGACTAGCGGGAGCAGATACGCAGTATTTT. Protein: CASSQAGLAGADTQYF.

The V gene is TRBV29-1, the J gene TRBJ2-1, with TRBD1 identical over 8 bases. The CDR3 loop spans 14 amino acids. CDR1 and CDR2 from the germline V gene are SQVTM and ANQGSEA. V lost 7 bases and J lost 9; bases outside the gene matches: 14. CDR3 amino acids: CSADGQGPPPEQFF. CDR3 nucleotides: TGCAGCGCCGATGGACAGGGCCCTCCTCCTGAGCAGTTCTTC.

This sequence joins TRBV4-1 and TRBJ2-5; D gene ambiguous. The V and J ends lost 1 base and 2 bases respectively, with 8 bases between them. Germline CDR1 reads MGHRA; CDR2 reads YSYEKL. The CDR3 runs 14 residues. CDR3 nucleotide sequence: TGCGCCAGCAGCCAAGTGGGCAGTCAAGAGACCCAGTACTTC. It specifies CASSQVGSQETQYF.

The rearrangement uses TRBV30 and TRBJ2-3, with D unresolved. Germline lookup yields CDR1 GTSNPN and CDR2 SVGIG (reference sequence). Trimming pared 4 bases from V and 4 bases from J, leaving 12 bases between. The CDR3 has 13 residues. CDR3 region: CAWMSIAPDTQYF. The CDR3 DNA reads TGTGCCTGGATGAGCATAGCCCCAGATACGCAGTATTTT.

This sequence joins TRBV24-1 and TRBJ2-1; 10 nucleotides align to TRBD2. CDR3 length: 13 residues. The germline V gene has CDR1 KGHDR and CDR2 SFDVKD. V was clipped by 4 bases and J by 9 bases; unmatched bases: 2. The CDR3 DNA sequence: TGTGCCACCAGTGAGTGGACTAGCGGTGAGCAGTTCTTC. Translating it yields CATSEWTSGEQFF.

The V and J genes are TRBV7-9 and TRBJ2-2; 9 nucleotides align to TRBD1. CDR1 and CDR2 from the germline V gene are SEHNR and FQNEAQ (reference sequence). There are 15 residues in the CDR3. The trim removed 8 bases at V and 1 base at J, leaving 5 bases unmatched. As DNA, the CDR3 is TGTGCCAGCGGCCCGGGACAGGGGAACACCGGGGAGCTGTTTTTT. Translation gives CASGPGQGNTGELFF.

The rearrangement links TRBV5-1 to TRBJ2-1; 8 bases line up with TRBD2. The junction had 7 bases not matched to a gene; V was cut back by 0 bases and J by 5 bases. Germline-derived CDR1 and CDR2 are SGHRS and YFSETQ. CDR3 size: 16 residues. The CDR3 reads CASSLAGTGGNNEQFF. In nucleotides, the CDR3 is TGCGCCAGCAGCTTGGCCGGGACGGGAGGGAACAATGAGCAGTTCTTC.

The rearrangement joins TRBV20-1 to TRBJ2-2, with 13 nucleotides matching TRBD2. This CDR3 has 16 amino acids. Germline CDR1 DFQATT, CDR2 SNEGSKA (reference sequence). V shed 2 bases, J shed 7 bases, and the junction held 7 bases outside the gene matches. CDR3 DNA sequence: TGCAGTGCTAGAAAGACTAGCGGGAGGTCTCACGGGGAGCTGTTTTTT. This encodes CSARKTSGRSHGELFF.

The chain has TRBV2 and TRBJ2-7, with D possibly matching TRBD2 (6 bases). The CDR3 has 14 amino acids. Germline-derived CDR1 and CDR2 are SNHLY and FYNNEI. Deletions cut 2 bases from V and 2 bases from J, with 10 bases between. CDR3 sequence (DNA): TGTGCCAGCAGTGAAACTAGCCCACCCTACGAGCAGTACTTC. Protein: CASSETSPPYEQYF.

The V call is TRBV25-1, the J call TRBJ1-2; D might be TRBD1 (6 bases). Trimming took 5 bases from V and 3 from J, leaving 10 bases between them. The CDR3 is 13 residues long. CDR1 is MGHDK, CDR2 SYGVNS, per germline. CDR3 protein: CASSPQGHYGYTF. The CDR3 region has the DNA TGTGCCAGCAGTCCACAGGGCCACTATGGCTACACCTTC.

This sequence joins TRBV30 and TRBJ2-7; D might be TRBD2 (5 bases). Germline CDR1 is GTSNPN and CDR2 is SVGIG (reference sequence). Trimming cost V 1 base and J 4 bases, with 14 bases left between them. The CDR3 extends over 14 amino acids. As DNA, the CDR3 is TGTGCCTGGAGTGGGTGGGAGCTCCCGTACGAGCAGTACTTC. It codes for CAWSGWELPYEQYF.

The chain has TRBV20-1 and TRBJ2-5, with TRBD2 matching over 7 bases. The CDR3 totals 14 residues. Germline lookup yields CDR1 DFQATT and CDR2 SNEGSKA (reference sequence). Unmatched junction bases numbered 10, after V lost 4 bases and J lost 5 bases. CDR3 in DNA: TGCAGTGCTAAGGTCAGGGAGGGTCTGGAGACCCAGTACTTC. Its translation: CSAKVREGLETQYF.

The genes are TRBV4-2 and TRBJ2-1, with D perhaps matching TRBD2 (5 bases). Germline V gene data show CDR1 as LGHNA and CDR2 as YNFKEQ. The CDR3 extends over 14 amino acids. V was clipped by 4 bases and J by 5 bases, with 12 bases between them. CDR3 sequence: CASSRASGNNEQFF. CDR3 nucleotide sequence: TGTGCCAGCAGCCGGGCAAGCGGAAACAATGAGCAGTTCTTC.

This clonotype was detected once. The CDR3 DNA sequence: TGTGCCAGCAGCTTAAGGGACTTTTACTACGAGCAGTACTTC. This sequence encodes CASSLRDFYYEQYF. V and J are TRBV7-8 and TRBJ2-7; maybe TRBD2 (6 bases). The germline V gene encodes CDR1 SGHVS and CDR2 FQNEAQ. The V end was cut by 2 bases, the J end by 3 bases, with 11 bases between. This CDR3 is 14 amino acids long.

The V gene is TRBV20-1, the J gene TRBJ2-5, with 12 bases that match TRBD2. Germline V CDR1 and CDR2: DFQATT, SNEGSKA (reference sequence). The CDR3 runs to 15 residues. The ends lost 5 bases at V and 5 bases at J; junction bases unmatched: 9. In DNA, the CDR3 is TGCAGTGCTCTTCCGGCTAGCGGGAGGGTGGAGACCCAGTACTTC. Translating gives CSALPASGRVETQYF.

The chain employs TRBV12-3 or TRBV12-4 and TRBJ1-1; 8 positions agree with TRBD1. There are 14 residues in the CDR3. V dropped 8 bases and J dropped 6; count of bases not matched to a gene: 11. CDR3 bases: TGTGCCAGCGGATTGTCCGGGACAGGAGCTGAAGCTTTCTTT. This gives the protein CASGLSGTGAEAFF.

The chain links TRBV6-1 to TRBJ2-5; TRBD1 matches 8 bases. The germline V gene encodes CDR1 MNHNS and CDR2 SASEGT. The CDR3 is made up of 15 amino acids. Germline trimming cut 3 bases from V and 9 bases from J; bases unmatched to any gene: 12. This CDR3 is CASSDTWTGSLAQYF. The CDR3 DNA sequence: TGTGCCAGCAGTGACACCTGGACAGGGTCATTGGCCCAGTACTTC.

This sequence joins TRBV6-6 and TRBJ2-6; D remains unclear. Looked up from germline, CDR1 is MNHNY and CDR2 is SVGAGI (reference sequence). Trimming left V 10 bases short and J 3 bases short, with 13 bases between. The CDR3 contains 14 residues. CDR3 region: CATLMASGANVLTF. The CDR3 DNA sequence: TGTGCCACTCTTATGGCTAGTGGGGCCAACGTCCTGACTTTC.

CDR3 nucleotides: TGTGCTAGTGCCTCGACTAGCCCCTATGAGCAGTTCTTC. It translates to CASASTSPYEQFF. This chain joins TRBV12-5 and TRBJ2-1; TRBD2 matches at 7 bases. The CDR3 is 13 residues long. Germline V CDR1 and CDR2: LGHNT, FRNRAP. Losses at the gene ends were 7 bases for V and 8 bases for J; bases not matched to a gene: 8.

Here the CDR3 reads CATSPETAYSNQPQHF. The DNA of the CDR3 is TGTGCCACCAGCCCCGAGACAGCTTATAGCAATCAGCCCCAGCATTTT. V and J are TRBV15 and TRBJ1-5; D may be TRBD1 (5 bases). The CDR3 runs to 16 residues. Germline V gene data show CDR1 as LNHNV and CDR2 as YYDKDF (reference sequence). V was shortened by 5 bases and J by 0 bases, with 14 bases between the two germline ends.

Concerning this clonotype itself: The junction departs from the called germline gene at one end, perhaps through a read error. The chain recombines TRBV7-3 with TRBJ2-1, with 8 bases matching TRBD2. Germline V gene sequence: CDR1 SGHTA, CDR2 FQGTGA. The CDR3 totals 14 residues. CDR3 in DNA: TGTGCCAGCAGTTTAACTAGCGGATACAATGAGCAGTTCTTC. It codes for CASSLTSGYNEQFF. The variable domain in full, completed from reference TRBV7-3 and TRBJ2-1, reads GAGVSQTPSNKVTEKGKYVELRCDPISGHTALYWYRQSLGQGPEFLIYFQGTGAADDSGLPNDRFFAVRPEGSVSTLKIQRTERGDSAVYLCASSLTSGYNEQFFGPGTRLTVL.